This paragraph reports one T cell receptor (beta chain). Using the 5' RACE reads, TCRdb records one entry per CDR3 protein without DNA. The listing contains over 100,000 distinct CDR3 sequences. These data belong to a study of monozygotic twins with inflammatory bowel disease. Germline loops: CDR1 SGHAT, CDR2 FQNNGV. The CDR3 has 17 amino acids. The V and J genes are TRBV11-2 and TRBJ2-3; TCRdb outputs TRBD2, but without DNA this stays unchecked. This TCR came from a human donor with ulcerative colitis or Crohn's disease, or a healthy co-twin of an affected twin (not recorded which). Sequenced sample: blood. The CDR3 reads CASSLDLAGGGTDTQYF.